Described below is a single TCR beta chain sequence and its context. It was during active infection that Seattle patients were enrolled and then longitudinally followed. This entry comes from a study of blood T cell repertoires in COVID-19. Germline V gene data show CDR1 as MDHEN and CDR2 as SYDVKM. J was trimmed by 8 bases and V by 3 bases; bases with no gene match: 9. The CDR3 sequence is 15 residues long. The repertoire was sequenced with immunoSEQ multiplex PCR; TCRdb's copy has only in-frame clones and lacks some. The repertoire holds roughly 200,000 clones, with 84% as singletons. Sequenced material: peripheral blood. The V gene is TRBV28, the J gene TRBJ2-1, with TRBD2 matching over 8 bases. The clonotype was recovered from an elderly woman with COVID-19, enrolled during active disease. CDR3 DNA: TGTGCCAGCAGTTTCGAGCGGGGGTCCAGGTATGAGCAGTTCTTC. This encodes CASSFERGSRYEQFF.